The 10 T cell receptor beta chains in this list originate from one sample, sequenced in a study of T cell repertoires in cytomegalovirus infection. Each CDR3 protein is one row after TCRdb ran MiXCR on the reads. The sample includes around 170,000 distinct CDR3 sequences, 17% of them seen just once. The sequencing input was CD8+ T cells from PBMCs. These receptors were taken from a human donor in good health (CMV status not recorded). Some clones in this sample may be carry-over from other donors' samples.

The chain combines TRBV6-6 with TRBJ1-1, with a tentative D call TRBD1 (5 bases). Germline V lookup: CDR1 MNHNY, CDR2 SVGAGI (reference sequence). The CDR3 contains 14 residues. Trimming took 2 bases from V and 1 from J, leaving 8 bases between them. The CDR3 bases are TGTGCCAGCAGTTACGGGGGTTCGAACACTGAAGCTTTCTTT. Amino acid sequence: CASSYGGSNTEAFF.

Worth noting for this clonotype: The conserved final phenylalanine or tryptophan is absent from the CDR3, which likely points to a read error. The V call is TRBV6-1, the J call TRBJ2-1; 13 bases fit TRBD2. The CDR3 contains 21 residues. V shed 7 bases and J 9 bases; nucleotides not matched to a gene: 27. The germline CDR1 and CDR2 sequences are MNHNS and SASEGT. As DNA, the CDR3 is TGTGCCAGCACACCACTACCGGCGGGTGGGCCCGGACTAGCGGGAGAGGGTGAGCAGTTCTAC. This sequence encodes CASTPLPAGGPGLAGEGEQFY.

This clonotype was picked up a small number of times. The rearrangement joins TRBV15 to TRBJ2-7; D ambiguous. The germline V gene has CDR1 LNHNV and CDR2 YYDKDF (reference sequence). The length of the CDR3 is 15 residues. Trimming stripped 2 bases from V and 0 bases from J, with 11 bases between. The CDR3 DNA reads TGTGCCACCAGCAGACATTCGACGGGCTCCTACGAGCAGTACTTC. Its protein product is CATSRHSTGSYEQYF.

This clonotype has more than one count but fewer than ten. The chain combines TRBV7-9 with TRBJ1-3; 7 nucleotides match TRBD1. Trimming at V came to 5 bases and at J to 2 bases, leaving 9 bases not matched to a gene. This CDR3 comprises 16 residues. Germline assignment: CDR1 SEHNR and CDR2 FQNEAQ (reference sequence). In DNA, the CDR3 is TGTGCCAGCAGCCCTTACAGGGGATCGGCTGGAAACACCATATATTTT. This encodes CASSPYRGSAGNTIYF.

In this sample, this clonotype turned up many times. The rearrangement uses TRBV20-1 and TRBJ2-1; D call uncertain. The germline V gene encodes CDR1 DFQATT and CDR2 SNEGSKA (reference sequence). CDR3 length equals 14 residues. The V and J ends lost 6 bases and 8 bases respectively, with 20 bases between them. This CDR3 is CSASPLRSFHEQFF. The CDR3 DNA follows: TGCAGTGCATCCCCACTCCGGAGTTTCCATGAGCAGTTCTTC.

The gene calls are TRBV6-1 and TRBJ2-1; 14 positions match TRBD2. The trim removed 6 bases at V and 0 bases at J, leaving 4 bases unmatched. Germline CDR1 reads MNHNS; CDR2 reads SASEGT. There are 17 residues in the CDR3. In nucleotides, the CDR3 is TGTGCCAGCAGAACCGGGACTAGCGGGGGCTCCTACAATGAGCAGTTCTTC. It codes for CASRTGTSGGSYNEQFF.

The gene calls are TRBV6-5 and TRBJ2-5; 7 nucleotides line up with TRBD2. Looked up from germline, CDR1 is MNHEY and CDR2 is SVGAGI. Germline trimming cut 2 bases from V and 1 base from J; bases unmatched to any gene: 4. CDR3 length equals 15 residues. As DNA, the CDR3 is TGTGCCAGCAGTTACCGGCGGGGGACCCAAGAGACCCAGTACTTC. This gives the protein CASSYRRGTQETQYF.

This clonotype turned up a few times. The V call is TRBV6-2 or TRBV6-3, the J call TRBJ1-1; D possibly corresponds to TRBD1 (5 bases). Germline V CDR1 and CDR2: MNHEY, SVGEGT. V was pared by 8 bases and J by 5 bases, with 12 bases between. The CDR3 extends over 12 amino acids. CDR3 residues: CASHRPGTEAFF. CDR3 nucleotides: TGTGCCAGCCACAGGCCGGGAACTGAAGCTTTCTTT.

The chain recombines TRBV6-4 with TRBJ2-7, with D possibly being TRBD2 (6 bases). Germline lookup yields CDR1 MRHNA and CDR2 SNTAGT. V was cut by 9 bases and J by 2 bases, with 14 bases left in between. CDR3 length: 13 amino acids. CDR3 loop: CARRVEGPYEQYF. In nucleotides, the CDR3 is TGTGCCAGGCGGGTGGAGGGGCCCTACGAGCAGTACTTC.

The chain employs TRBV18 and TRBJ2-7; 11 nucleotides align to TRBD2. Unmatched junction bases numbered 13, after V lost 0 bases and J lost 3 bases. The germline CDR1 and CDR2 sequences are KGHSH and LQKENI. This CDR3 is 19 amino acids long. CDR3 nucleotide sequence: TGTGCCAGCTCACCACCGACGACTCAGGGGCTAGCGGGAGGCTACGAGCAGTACTTC. Translation: CASSPPTTQGLAGGYEQYF.